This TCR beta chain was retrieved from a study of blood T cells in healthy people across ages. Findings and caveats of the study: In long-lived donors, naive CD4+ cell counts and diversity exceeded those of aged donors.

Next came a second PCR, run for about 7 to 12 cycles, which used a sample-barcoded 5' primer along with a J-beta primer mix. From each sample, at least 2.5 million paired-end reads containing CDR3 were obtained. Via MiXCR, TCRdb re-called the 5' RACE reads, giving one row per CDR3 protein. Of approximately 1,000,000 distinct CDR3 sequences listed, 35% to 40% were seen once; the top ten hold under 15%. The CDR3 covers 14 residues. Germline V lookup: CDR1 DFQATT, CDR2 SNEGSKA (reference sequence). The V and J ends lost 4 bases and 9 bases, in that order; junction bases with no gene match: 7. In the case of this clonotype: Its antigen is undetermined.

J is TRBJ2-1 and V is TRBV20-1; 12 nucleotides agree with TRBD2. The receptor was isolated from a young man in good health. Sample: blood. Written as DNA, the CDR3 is TGCAGTGCTACCCTAGCGGGGGGGCTCAGTGAGCAGTTCTTC. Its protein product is CSATLAGGLSEQFF.